Listed here are 25 T cell receptor beta chains from one sample, sequenced in a study of Graves' ophthalmopathy and Graves' hyperthyroidism. RNA transcripts yielded amplified TCR beta CDR3 regions. Second-round multiplex PCR came after a first-round RT-PCR that employed HTBI primers. TCRdb independently ran MiXCR on the multiplex PCR reads; one entry per CDR3 protein. The table lists some 1.1 million distinct CDR3 sequences, about two fifths of them singletons. Sequenced: peripheral blood or thyroid tissue (not recorded which). Receptors originate from an adult man with Graves' hyperthyroidism.

The rearrangement links TRBV5-5 to TRBJ1-5; D possibly corresponds to TRBD1 (6 bases). The length of the CDR3 is 16 residues. V was cut by 7 bases and J by 2 bases, with 19 bases left in between. Germline V lookup: CDR1 SGHKS, CDR2 YYEKEE (reference sequence). DNA of the CDR3: TGTGCCAGCGGCCACCGACAGGACCCCCGCAATCAGCCCCAGCATTTT. It codes for CASGHRQDPRNQPQHF. The full variable domain, with the rest looked up from reference TRBV5-5 and TRBJ1-5, is DAGVTQSPTHLIKTRGQQVTLRCSPISGHKSVSWYQQVLGQGPQFIFQYYEKEERGRGNFPDRFSARQFPNYSSELNVNALLLGDSALYLCASGHRQDPRNQPQHFGDGTRLSIL.

This clonotype has at least ten counts. The chain joins TRBV20-1 to TRBJ1-5, with D uncertain. This CDR3 contains 12 residues. The V gene's germline CDR1 is DFQATT and CDR2 SNEGSKA (reference sequence). Trimming took off 3 bases at V and 7 bases at J, with 10 bases between the two ends. CDR3 DNA: TGCAGTGCTAGGGTCAGTCTCCAGCCCCAGCATTTT. Amino acids: CSARVSLQPQHF.

This clonotype appeared many times. CDR3 sequence: CASSQESGIYGYTF. Here the CDR3 DNA reads TGCGCCAGCAGCCAAGAGTCGGGAATCTATGGCTACACCTTC. V usage is TRBV4-3 and J usage is TRBJ1-2; the D is unclear. The CDR3 extends over 14 amino acids. Trimming shortened V by 0 bases and J by 4 bases, and 9 bases separated the two germline ends. The germline gives CDR1 LGHNA, CDR2 YSLEER.

The chain recombines TRBV7-2 with TRBJ2-7, with D perhaps matching TRBD1 (6 bases). Germline loops: CDR1 SGHTA, CDR2 FQGNSA. V lost 3 bases to trimming and J lost 1 base, with 13 bases between them. The CDR3 spans 15 residues. The CDR3 coding sequence is TGTGCCAGCAGCTTCATGCAGGGGCAGTCCTACGAGCAGTACTTC. Its translation: CASSFMQGQSYEQYF.

J is TRBJ1-2 and V is TRBV29-1, with D perhaps matching TRBD1 (5 bases). The germline gives CDR1 SQVTM, CDR2 ANQGSEA. Between the trimmed V and J ends, which lost 8 bases and 6 bases, there was a span of 22 bases. There are 14 residues in the CDR3. The CDR3 nucleotides read TGCAGCAGCCCAACGGGACGGTCTTTGGATGGCTACACCTTC. Amino acids: CSSPTGRSLDGYTF.

With respect to this clonotype: Relative to the germline gene, one junction end is altered; a read error may explain this. V and J are TRBV12-3 or TRBV12-4 and TRBJ1-2, with 9 nucleotides matching TRBD1. The CDR3 covers 17 residues. CDR3 DNA sequence: TGTACCAGCAGTGCTACCAGCTGGACAGGGGTGGACTATGGCTACACCTTC. Its translation: CTSSATSWTGVDYGYTF.

V usage is TRBV10-2 and J usage is TRBJ1-1; D not resolved. The CDR3 is 13 residues long. The V gene's germline CDR1 is WSHSY and CDR2 SAAADI. Between the trimmed V and J ends, which lost 5 bases and 4 bases, there was a span of 11 bases. CDR3 nucleotide sequence: TGCGCCAGCAGTCGACGGTTGGGCACTGAAGCTTTCTTT. Translating gives CASSRRLGTEAFF.

The V gene is TRBV15, the J gene TRBJ1-4; D gene ambiguous. V was clipped by 2 bases and J by 5 bases, with 12 bases between them. CDR1 and CDR2 from the germline V gene are LNHNV and YYDKDF (reference sequence). The CDR3 is 15 amino acids. CDR3 residues: CATSRRHGRNEKLFF. The DNA of the CDR3 is TGTGCCACCAGCAGACGCCATGGACGGAATGAAAAACTGTTTTTT.

This clonotype was counted ten times or more. The V gene is TRBV13, the J gene TRBJ2-7, with a tentative D call TRBD1 (8 bases). Trimming took off 0 bases at V and 6 bases at J, with 12 bases between the two ends. CDR3 size: 14 residues. Germline assignment: CDR1 PRHDT and CDR2 FYEKMQ (reference sequence). In DNA form, the CDR3 reads TGTGCCAGCAGCTTAGGGACAGGGGAGGGCGAGCAGTACTTC. This translates into CASSLGTGEGEQYF.

The chain links TRBV4-3 to TRBJ1-1; D is ambiguous. The CDR3 has 15 amino acids. V gave up 1 base and J gave up 0 bases, with 9 bases separating them. Germline V CDR1 and CDR2: LGHNA, YSLEER. The CDR3 DNA is TGCGCCAGCAGCCAAGTGGCAGATATGAACACTGAAGCTTTCTTT. Translated, it gives CASSQVADMNTEAFF.

Many counts were recorded for this clonotype. The J gene is TRBJ2-5, the V gene TRBV20-1; D is ambiguous. V shed 6 bases and J shed 5 bases, with 7 bases lying between them. CDR1 is DFQATT and CDR2 is SNEGSKA in the germline V gene (reference sequence). This CDR3 has 10 amino acids. The CDR3 coding sequence is TGCAGTGCCTTTGCGGAGACCCAGTACTTC. It yields the protein CSAFAETQYF.

Concerning this clonotype itself: Relative to the germline gene, one junction end is altered; a read error may explain this. V usage is TRBV15 and J usage is TRBJ1-1; D might be TRBD1 (6 bases). The CDR3 extends over 16 amino acids. Germline V gene sequence: CDR1 LNHNV, CDR2 YYDKDF (reference sequence). The CDR3 loop is CVTSRVSGGPNTEAFF. CDR3 sequence (DNA): TGTGTCACCAGCAGAGTGAGTGGGGGCCCGAACACTGAAGCTTTCTTT.

This clonotype was counted ten times or more. The chain joins TRBV5-1 to TRBJ1-4; 11 bases are shared with TRBD1. With V trimmed by 0 bases and J by 7 bases, 2 bases remained unmatched. The CDR3 is 15 residues long. Germline V gives CDR1 SGHRS, CDR2 YFSETQ. In DNA, the CDR3 is TGCGCCAGCAGCTTGGATGGACAGGGGGCTGAAAAACTGTTTTTT. Amino acids: CASSLDGQGAEKLFF. The full variable domain, rest sourced from reference TRBV5-1 and TRBJ1-4, is KAGVTQTPRYLIKTRGQQVTLSCSPISGHRSVSWYQQTPGQGLQFLFEYFSETQRNKGNFPGRFSGRQFSNSRSEMNVSTLELGDSALYLCASSLDGQGAEKLFFGSGTQLSVL.

The V and J genes are TRBV25-1 and TRBJ2-5, with TRBD2 matching over 14 bases. The germline V gene encodes CDR1 MGHDK and CDR2 SYGVNS. The CDR3 has 17 residues. The J segment lost 5 bases and the V segment lost 1 base, leaving 6 bases of the junction unmatched. In nucleotides, the CDR3 is TGTGCCAGCAGTGAATTCCCGGGGACTAGCGGGAGTGAGACCCAGTACTTC. Protein product: CASSEFPGTSGSETQYF.

This clonotype was counted ten times or more. This chain connects TRBV7-9 to TRBJ1-6, with 10 bases fitting TRBD1. The germline V gene encodes CDR1 SEHNR and CDR2 FQNEAQ (reference sequence). CDR3 size: 15 residues. V lost 3 bases, J lost 7 bases, and 3 bases stayed unmatched. This CDR3 is CASSLGTGANSPLHF. CDR3 DNA sequence: TGTGCCAGCAGCTTGGGGACAGGGGCCAATTCACCCCTCCACTTT.

This clonotype was seen more than once but under ten times. In DNA, the CDR3 is TGTGCCAGCAGCCCGCCGACGGTAGATACGCAGTATTTT. Its translation: CASSPPTVDTQYF. The V call is TRBV7-9, the J call TRBJ2-3; D is unresolved. The ends were cut back, 5 bases at V and 5 bases at J, with 11 bases in the middle. The CDR3 has 13 residues. The germline V gene has CDR1 SEHNR and CDR2 FQNEAQ (reference sequence).

The V call is TRBV25-1, the J call TRBJ1-2, with D perhaps TRBD1 (6 bases). CDR3 length: 15 residues. The germline CDR1 and CDR2 sequences are MGHDK and SYGVNS. V lost 1 base to trimming and J lost 7 bases, with 16 bases between them. The chain's CDR3 is CASSEFSNRAAGYTF. The CDR3 DNA sequence: TGTGCCAGCAGTGAATTTTCTAACAGGGCGGCTGGCTACACCTTC.

The chain carries TRBV28 and TRBJ1-5; TRBD1 agrees at 7 bases. The CDR3 runs to 14 residues. V dropped 8 bases and J dropped 4; count of bases not matched to a gene: 8. Germline V gene lookup returns CDR1 MDHEN and CDR2 SYDVKM. The chain's CDR3 is CASSEGAYNQPQHF. CDR3 DNA sequence: TGTGCCAGCTCGGAGGGGGCCTATAATCAGCCCCAGCATTTT.

Ten or more counts support this clonotype. This chain connects TRBV2 to TRBJ2-7; TRBD1 matches 10 bases. The CDR3 totals 13 residues. Germline-derived CDR1 and CDR2 are SNHLY and FYNNEI. J lost 5 bases, V lost 8 bases, and 6 bases had no gene match. This CDR3 is CASQGTGEDEQYF. CDR3 nucleotides: TGTGCCAGCCAAGGGACAGGGGAAGACGAGCAGTACTTC.

This chain uses TRBV2 with TRBJ2-2; no firm D call. Trimming pared 5 bases from V and 6 bases from J, leaving 7 bases between. The germline V gene encodes CDR1 SNHLY and CDR2 FYNNEI. The CDR3 is 12 amino acids. CDR3 bases: TGTGCCAGCAGTCCCTTTTCCGGGGAGCTGTTTTTT. Translation: CASSPFSGELFF.

This clonotype was seen more than once but under ten times. This chain joins TRBV7-3 and TRBJ2-5; 8 bases align to TRBD2. Germline CDR1 is SGHTA and CDR2 is FQGTGA. This CDR3 has 15 amino acids. V lost 5 bases, J lost 4 bases, and 9 bases stayed unmatched. CDR3 in amino acids: CASSITGTRRETQYF. Written as DNA, the CDR3 is TGTGCCAGCAGCATCACCGGGACTAGAAGAGAGACCCAGTACTTC.

In its sample, this clonotype was seen many times. V usage is TRBV5-1 and J usage is TRBJ1-6; no clear D. Trimming removed 1 base at V and 5 bases at J, with 13 bases between. The CDR3 has 16 residues. The V gene's germline CDR1 is SGHRS and CDR2 YFSETQ. In DNA form, the CDR3 reads TGCGCCAGCAGCTTGTTAGGCGGGCACGATAATTCACCCCTCCACTTT. Encoded protein: CASSLLGGHDNSPLHF.

CDR3 protein: CASSQALDRGDYNSPLHF. For the CDR3, the DNA is TGCGCCAGCAGCCAAGCCCTGGACAGGGGGGACTATAATTCACCCCTCCACTTT. J is TRBJ1-6 and V is TRBV4-1; 10 bases match TRBD1. V shed 1 base and J 3 bases; nucleotides not matched to a gene: 6. The length of the CDR3 is 18 residues. Germline loops: CDR1 MGHRA, CDR2 YSYEKL.

This clonotype was observed many times. The rearrangement uses TRBV15 and TRBJ1-4; a possible D gene is TRBD1 (6 bases). The CDR3 is 16 amino acids. Germline CDR1 is LNHNV and CDR2 is YYDKDF (reference sequence). V lost 0 bases and J lost 8, with 16 bases in between. Here the CDR3 DNA reads TGTGCCACCAGCAGAGATATGGGGGGCGCGAAGGAAAAACTGTTTTTT. Residues: CATSRDMGGAKEKLFF.

J is TRBJ1-5 and V is TRBV10-2; 7 bases map to TRBD1. The junction had 7 bases not matched to a gene; V was cut back by 2 bases and J by 6 bases. In germline, CDR1 is WSHSY, CDR2 SAAADI. There are 15 residues in the CDR3. CDR3 sequence (DNA): TGCGCCAGCAGTGAGCCGGACAGGAAGAGTCAGCCCCAGCATTTT. Protein sequence: CASSEPDRKSQPQHF.